Detailed here is one TCR beta chain. Its target is not known. The data belong to a study of T cells after yellow fever vaccination. Findings of the study overall: Only a small proportion of the clonotypes turned up in both the CD4 and the CD8 compartments, likely arising from convergent recombination. Reappearing after the booster were most of the clones from primary vaccination (around 96% CD4, 88% CD8). Although the secondary response was weaker, it peaked faster, at day 5 versus 15.

Researchers made TCR cDNA using 5'RACE template switching, and this step added a universal primer site and UMIs. TCRdb re-called the 5' RACE reads through MiXCR, storing one row per CDR3 protein. The sample shows 310,000 or so distinct CDR3 sequences, roughly 3.5% of them seen only once. CDR1 and CDR2 from the germline V gene are MNHEY and SVGAGI. Trimming at V came to 5 bases and at J to 5 bases, leaving 8 bases not matched to a gene. The CDR3 loop spans 15 amino acids. This sample comprised PBMCs, obtained on the day of the yellow fever booster vaccination. The origin of this receptor is a man aged 18 to 35 who received the YFV17D yellow fever vaccine. The genes are TRBV6-5 and TRBJ2-3; 9 nucleotides match TRBD2. CDR3 nucleotide sequence: TGTGCCAGCAGTCGTCGGAGTAGCGGGGGAGATACGCAGTATTTT. Its translation: CASSRRSSGGDTQYF.